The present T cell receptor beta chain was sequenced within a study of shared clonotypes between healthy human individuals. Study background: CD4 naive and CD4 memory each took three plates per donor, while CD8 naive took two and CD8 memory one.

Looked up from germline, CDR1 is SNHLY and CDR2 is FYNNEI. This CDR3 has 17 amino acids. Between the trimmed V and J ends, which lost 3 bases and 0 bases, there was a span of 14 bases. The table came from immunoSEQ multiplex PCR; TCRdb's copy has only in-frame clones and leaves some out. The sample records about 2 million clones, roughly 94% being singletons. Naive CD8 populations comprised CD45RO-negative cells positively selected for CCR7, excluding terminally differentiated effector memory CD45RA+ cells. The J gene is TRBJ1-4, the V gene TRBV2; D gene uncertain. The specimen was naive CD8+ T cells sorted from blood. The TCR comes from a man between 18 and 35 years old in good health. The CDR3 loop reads CASSDDKTAATNEKLFF. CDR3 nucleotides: TGTGCCAGCAGTGACGACAAAACCGCCGCAACTAATGAAAAACTGTTTTTT.